What follows are 19 T cell receptor beta chains derived from one specimen sequenced in a study of Graves' ophthalmopathy and Graves' hyperthyroidism. Scientists amplified the TCR beta CDR3 regions from RNA transcripts. RT-PCR was first run with HTBI primers, then multiplex PCR in a second round. MiXCR was run by TCRdb on the multiplex PCR reads, yielding one entry per CDR3 protein. Here the sample spans a few hundred thousand distinct CDR3 sequences, about a sixth being singletons. Source material: peripheral blood. These TCRs come from an adult woman with stable Graves' hyperthyroidism.

This clonotype was counted ten times or more. The V gene is TRBV11-2, the J gene TRBJ2-7; maybe TRBD2 (6 bases). This CDR3 comprises 13 residues. Trimming left V 5 bases short and J 1 base short, with 9 bases between. CDR1 is SGHAT, CDR2 FQNNGV, per germline. CDR3 loop: CASSNSGSYEQYF. The CDR3 DNA reads TGTGCCAGCAGCAATAGCGGATCCTACGAGCAGTACTTC.

This sequence joins TRBV5-1 and TRBJ2-2; 7 bases map to TRBD2. Trimming cost V 5 bases and J 5 bases; bases outside gene matches: 12. Per the germline V gene, CDR1 is SGHRS and CDR2 is YFSETQ. The length of the CDR3 is 16 residues. CDR3 region: CASRRPASGDTGELFF. The DNA of the CDR3 is TGCGCCAGCAGGCGTCCGGCTAGCGGAGATACCGGGGAGCTGTTTTTT.

In its sample, this clonotype was seen many times. This chain links TRBV28 with TRBJ2-7; 11 positions match TRBD2. There are 15 residues in the CDR3. With 3 bases clipped from V and 0 bases from J, the junction kept 1 base outside the gene matches. Germline values: CDR1 MDHEN, CDR2 SYDVKM. For the CDR3, the DNA is TGTGCCAGCAGTTTTAGCGGGAGGGACTCCTACGAGCAGTACTTC. This gives the protein CASSFSGRDSYEQYF.

This clonotype has ten or more counts. The gene calls are TRBV12-3 or TRBV12-4 and TRBJ2-7; tentatively, D is TRBD2 (7 bases). CDR3 size: 15 residues. V shed 5 bases and J shed 5 bases, with 19 bases lying between them. CDR3 bases: TGTGCCAGCAGTGAAAAGGGGGGGCCGTTCGACGAGCAGTACTTC. It yields the protein CASSEKGGPFDEQYF.

This clonotype was seen at least ten times. CDR3 region: CASSGRETYEQYF. CDR3 coding DNA: TGTGCCAGCAGTGGCCGGGAAACCTACGAGCAGTACTTC. The chain is built from TRBV2 and TRBJ2-7; TRBD2 might be the D (5 bases). V dropped 4 bases and J dropped 2 bases, with 9 bases sitting between them. Germline loops: CDR1 SNHLY, CDR2 FYNNEI. The CDR3 totals 13 residues.

This clonotype has a count of ten or more. The V gene is TRBV10-3, the J gene TRBJ1-2, with D maybe TRBD1 (5 bases). The CDR3 is made up of 12 amino acids. Trimming took off 6 bases at V and 7 bases at J, with 12 bases between the two ends. From germline, CDR1 is ENHRY and CDR2 SYGVKD. The CDR3: CAISTGVGGYTF. The CDR3 DNA reads as TGTGCCATCAGCACGGGGGTGGGTGGCTACACCTTC.

As regards this clonotype: A much larger clone differs by one base, so this may be a read error. V and J are TRBV7-9 and TRBJ2-7, with 9 bases identical to TRBD1. The CDR3 sequence is 15 residues long. The V and J ends lost 5 bases and 0 bases, in that order; junction bases with no gene match: 5. In germline, CDR1 is SEHNR, CDR2 FQNEAQ (reference sequence). This chain's CDR3 is CASSRGQGRSYEQYF. DNA for the CDR3: TGTGCCAGCAGCCGGGGACAGGGCCGCTCCTACGAGCAGTACTTC. The full variable domain, its missing parts supplied by reference TRBV7-9 and TRBJ2-7, is DTGVSQNPRHKITKRGQNVTFRCDPISEHNRLYWYRQTLGQGPEFLTYFQNEAQLEKSRLLSDRFSAERPKGSFSTLEIQRTEQGDSAMYLCASSRGQGRSYEQYFGPGTRLTVT.

This clonotype was picked up many times. This rearrangement joins TRBV12-3 or TRBV12-4 to TRBJ1-2; D might be TRBD1 (5 bases). The V and J ends lost 5 bases and 6 bases respectively, with 19 bases between them. CDR3 length: 15 amino acids. The CDR3: CASSTSTGGRNGYTF. The CDR3 DNA follows: TGTGCCAGCAGTACCAGTACGGGGGGGAGGAATGGCTACACCTTC.

This clonotype was observed many times. The rearrangement joins TRBV2 to TRBJ2-4, with no clear D. Per the germline V gene, CDR1 is SNHLY and CDR2 is FYNNEI. Trimming cost V 7 bases and J 8 bases, with 12 bases left between them. The CDR3 consists of 12 residues. CDR3 nucleotides: TGTGCCAGCACCACACAAGGTGACATTCAGTACTTC. This translates into CASTTQGDIQYF.

In regard to this clonotype: This may come from a read error, since a much larger clone is one base off. The CDR3 DNA reads as TGTGCCAGCAGTGATAATGGGCACGAGCAGTACTTC. Translation: CASSDNGHEQYF. The J gene is TRBJ2-7, the V gene TRBV6-1; no reliable D call. The V end lost 3 bases, the J end lost 5 bases, and 8 bases lay between the germline ends. CDR3 length: 12 amino acids. CDR1 is MNHNS and CDR2 is SASEGT in the germline V gene.

Only one count was recorded for this clonotype. This may arise from a read error, as a much more abundant clone is one base away. V is TRBV27 and J is TRBJ2-7; no definite D call. Trimming shortened V by 9 bases and J by 8 bases, and 8 bases separated the two germline ends. This CDR3 has 9 residues. Germline loops: CDR1 MNHEY, CDR2 SMNVEV (reference sequence). CDR3 bases: TGTGCCAGACCCTGGCAGCAGTACTTC. It specifies CARPWQQYF.

This clonotype turned up a few times. The V call is TRBV11-2, the J call TRBJ2-7; TRBD2 matches 8 bases. Trimming at V came to 3 bases and at J to 2 bases, leaving 12 bases not matched to a gene. Germline V lookup: CDR1 SGHAT, CDR2 FQNNGV. The CDR3 runs 17 residues. CDR3 loop: CASSFRSWREAPYEQYF. CDR3 DNA: TGTGCCAGCAGCTTTAGATCGTGGCGGGAGGCCCCCTACGAGCAGTACTTC.

The table lists this clonotype with many counts. The V gene is TRBV30, the J gene TRBJ2-7; D is possibly TRBD1 (6 bases). V was shortened by 3 bases and J by 5 bases, with 14 bases between the two germline ends. CDR1 and CDR2 from the germline V gene are GTSNPN and SVGIG (reference sequence). The CDR3 loop spans 13 amino acids. CDR3 sequence reads: CAWRQGVSHEQYF. CDR3 DNA: TGTGCCTGGAGACAGGGAGTTTCCCACGAGCAGTACTTC.

The chain employs TRBV12-3 or TRBV12-4 and TRBJ1-2; 8 nucleotides line up with TRBD1. CDR3 size: 14 residues. After removal of 6 bases from V and 4 bases from J, the junction contained 7 bases not matched to a gene. This chain's CDR3 is CASRTGALTYGYTF. The CDR3 region has the DNA TGTGCCAGCAGGACAGGGGCACTGACCTATGGCTACACCTTC.

The chain combines TRBV28 with TRBJ2-7; either TRBD1 or TRBD2 may supply D (6 bases each). The CDR3 contains 15 residues. Trimming shortened V by 2 bases and J by 7 bases, and 18 bases separated the two germline ends. Per the germline V gene, CDR1 is MDHEN and CDR2 is SYDVKM. The CDR3 sequence is CASSLGRTAGGEQYF. CDR3 coding DNA: TGTGCCAGCAGTTTAGGGAGGACAGCGGGTGGAGAGCAGTACTTC.

This clonotype was found a few times. The chain joins TRBV4-1 to TRBJ2-5, with D perhaps matching TRBD1 (6 bases). This CDR3 comprises 15 residues. The germline gives CDR1 MGHRA, CDR2 YSYEKL. V lost 3 bases to trimming and J lost 1 base, with 12 bases between them. CDR3 sequence reads: CASSHRTDPQETQYF. DNA of the CDR3: TGCGCCAGCAGCCACCGGACAGACCCCCAAGAGACCCAGTACTTC.

V and J are TRBV6-1 and TRBJ2-3; 8 nucleotides line up with TRBD1. The CDR3 runs to 13 residues. Germline V CDR1 and CDR2: MNHNS, SASEGT. V was pared by 10 bases and J by 6 bases, with 9 bases of the junction left unmatched. CDR3 sequence: CATRTGWGDTQYF. The CDR3 coding sequence is TGTGCCACCAGGACAGGGTGGGGGGATACGCAGTATTTT.

Ten or more counts support this clonotype. V and J are TRBV7-8 and TRBJ1-5, with D perhaps TRBD1 (5 bases). CDR1 is SGHVS, CDR2 FQNEAQ, per germline. This CDR3 comprises 17 residues. Trimming left V 5 bases short and J 4 bases short, with 21 bases between. The CDR3 nucleotides read TGTGCCAGCAGCATGCTCCGGACAACGAACACTAATCAGCCCCAGCATTTT. Protein sequence: CASSMLRTTNTNQPQHF.

This clonotype was observed many times. This chain uses TRBV20-1 with TRBJ2-7, with 9 bases lining up with TRBD2. Germline CDR1 and CDR2: DFQATT and SNEGSKA (reference sequence). This CDR3 region has 14 residues. Losses at the gene ends were 1 base for V and 2 bases for J; bases not matched to a gene: 3. CDR3 protein: CSARVASGTYEQYF. DNA for the CDR3: TGCAGTGCTAGAGTCGCTAGCGGGACCTACGAGCAGTACTTC.